The 26 T cell receptor beta chains listed next were all sequenced from one sample in a study of cytomegalovirus exposure and HLA in healthy donors. In the PCR, 60 Vbeta and 13 Jbeta primers were used. Measured with immunoSEQ multiplex PCR; TCRdb has only the in-frame clones, and not every one. The sample contains approximately 95,000 clones, under 85% of which appear only once. Sequencing was done on a sample of PBMCs. The receptors here all came from a woman aged 40 to 49 in good health and CMV-seropositive.

The chain combines TRBV4-1 with TRBJ1-4; the D is unclear. The germline V gene encodes CDR1 MGHRA and CDR2 YSYEKL. V shed 1 base and J shed 5 bases, with 17 bases lying between them. The CDR3 consists of 17 residues. CDR3 nucleotides: TGCGCCAGCAGCCAAGCCGGGAAGCCAAGCAGGAATGAAAAACTGTTTTTT. Translated, it gives CASSQAGKPSRNEKLFF.

The chain links TRBV29-1 to TRBJ2-5, with D hard to call. Trimming shortened V by 4 bases and J by 2 bases, and 8 bases separated the two germline ends. The CDR3 extends over 12 amino acids. Looked up from germline, CDR1 is SQVTM and CDR2 is ANQGSEA. The CDR3 DNA sequence: TGCAGCGTTGGCGCCGTACAAGAGACCCAGTACTTC. Its translation: CSVGAVQETQYF.

This chain uses TRBV10-3 with TRBJ2-6; a possible D gene is TRBD1 (5 bases). Per germline, CDR1 ENHRY and CDR2 SYGVKD. The CDR3 extends over 17 amino acids. V was cut by 6 bases and J by 0 bases, with 15 bases left in between. The CDR3 sequence is CAIRATDESSGANVLTF. DNA of the CDR3: TGTGCCATCAGAGCGACAGACGAAAGCTCTGGGGCCAACGTCCTGACTTTC.

This clone has only a few counts. This chain connects TRBV10-1 to TRBJ2-5; tentatively, D is TRBD2 (6 bases). The germline V and J ends were trimmed by 3 bases and 5 bases, with 10 bases remaining between them. This CDR3 is built from 13 residues. CDR1 WNHNN and CDR2 SYGVQD come from the germline V gene (reference sequence). The CDR3 DNA reads as TGCGCCAGCAGTGACTCCCGGGGGGAGACCCAGTACTTC. Encoded protein: CASSDSRGETQYF.

This sequence joins TRBV2 and TRBJ2-1; 9 bases map to TRBD2. This CDR3 comprises 14 residues. With V trimmed by 7 bases and J by 4 bases, 5 bases remained unmatched. Germline-derived CDR1 and CDR2 are SNHLY and FYNNEI. The CDR3 DNA reads as TGTGCCAGCACTGAGCTAGCGGGGTACAATGAGCAGTTCTTC. It specifies CASTELAGYNEQFF.

This clone was seen a single time. As DNA, the CDR3 is TGTGCCAGCAGGAGACAGGGGGGCACTGAAGCTTTCTTT. It codes for CASRRQGGTEAFF. The J gene is TRBJ1-1, the V gene TRBV27; 9 bases align to TRBD1. Looked up from germline, CDR1 is MNHEY and CDR2 is SMNVEV (reference sequence). This CDR3 is 13 amino acids long. The V segment lost 6 bases and the J segment 4 bases; nucleotides outside the gene matches: 3.

The chain employs TRBV5-4 and TRBJ1-2, with TRBD1 as a possible D gene (5 bases). V lost 2 bases and J lost 8, with 16 bases in between. Germline CDR1 and CDR2: SGHNT and YYREEE (reference sequence). The CDR3 is 14 amino acids. CDR3 DNA sequence: TGTGCCAGCAGCTTCCGGCAGGGAGGGTACGGCTACACCTTC. Residues: CASSFRQGGYGYTF.

The chain is built from TRBV9 and TRBJ1-3, with D hard to call. This CDR3 comprises 15 residues. Germline V gives CDR1 SGDLS, CDR2 YYNGEE. Trimming left V 2 bases short and J 0 bases short, with 9 bases between. CDR3 coding DNA: TGTGCCAGCAGCGTTTCGGGGAGCTCTGGAAACACCATATATTTT. Protein: CASSVSGSSGNTIYF. The full variable domain, rest sourced from reference TRBV9 and TRBJ1-3, is DSGVTQTPKHLITATGQRVTLRCSPRSGDLSVYWYQQSLDQGLQFLIQYYNGEERAKGNILERFSAQQFPDLHSELNLSSLELGDSALYFCASSVSGSSGNTIYFGEGSWLTVV.

This chain links TRBV18 with TRBJ2-2, with D perhaps matching TRBD1 (5 bases). Germline CDR1 reads KGHSH; CDR2 reads LQKENI. The CDR3 contains 16 residues. V lost 3 bases, J lost 3 bases, and 14 bases lay in between. The CDR3 coding sequence is TGTGCCAGCTCACCGACTCAGGGCGGCGACACCGGGGAGCTGTTTTTT. Residues: CASSPTQGGDTGELFF.

The chain carries TRBV28 and TRBJ1-5; D gene unclear. Germline CDR1 is MDHEN and CDR2 is SYDVKM. Trimming removed 3 bases from V and 6 bases from J, with 9 bases in between. The CDR3 length is 13 residues. The CDR3 region has the DNA TGTGCCAGCAGTTTGGGCGGGCCTCAGCCCCAGCATTTT. As protein: CASSLGGPQPQHF.

V gene TRBV6-6 combines with J gene TRBJ1-5; possibly TRBD1 for D (6 bases). Germline-derived CDR1 and CDR2 are MNHNY and SVGAGI (reference sequence). Between the trimmed V and J ends, which lost 5 bases and 3 bases, there was a span of 11 bases. This CDR3 contains 14 residues. CDR3 DNA sequence: TGTGCCAGCAGTATCGACAGGCCCAATCAGCCCCAGCATTTT. Protein product: CASSIDRPNQPQHF.

The chain couples TRBV10-2 to TRBJ2-7; 11 nucleotides align to TRBD1. This CDR3 spans 15 amino acids. Germline CDR1 and CDR2: WSHSY and SAAADI. The J segment lost 5 bases and the V segment lost 6 bases, leaving 9 bases of the junction unmatched. CDR3 in DNA: TGCGCCAGCAGAGATAGAGGACAGGGGGCCAACGAGCAGTACTTC. It encodes CASRDRGQGANEQYF.

The rearrangement joins TRBV18 to TRBJ2-1, with TRBD2 matching over 10 bases. This CDR3 is 18 amino acids long. Germline CDR1 reads KGHSH; CDR2 reads LQKENI. V gave up 0 bases and J gave up 0 bases; unmatched junction bases: 5. The chain's CDR3 is CASSPPERGGHSYNEQFF. The CDR3 DNA follows: TGTGCCAGCTCACCACCGGAGCGGGGGGGTCACTCCTACAATGAGCAGTTCTTC.

The rearrangement joins TRBV15 to TRBJ2-3; 9 bases fit TRBD1. The CDR3 sequence is 17 residues long. The V gene's germline CDR1 is LNHNV and CDR2 YYDKDF (reference sequence). V was pared by 0 bases and J by 10 bases, with 14 bases of the junction left unmatched. DNA for the CDR3: TGTGCCACCAGCAGAGATCAGGCGGGACAGGGCCCAAGGGCGCAGTATTTT. It encodes CATSRDQAGQGPRAQYF. The full variable domain, in which reference TRBV15 and TRBJ2-3 provide the parts outside the CDR3, is DAMVIQNPRYQVTQFGKPVTLSCSQTLNHNVMYWYQQKSSQAPKLLFHYYDKDFNNEADTPDNFQSRRPNTSFCFLDIRSPGLGDTAMYLCATSRDQAGQGPRAQYFGPGTRLTVL.

The chain has TRBV19 and TRBJ1-1; 11 positions match TRBD1. CDR1 LNHDA and CDR2 SQIVND come from the germline V gene (reference sequence). The CDR3 extends over 14 amino acids. The J segment lost 5 bases and the V segment lost 4 bases, leaving 3 bases of the junction unmatched. The CDR3 here is CASSRTGGGTEAFF. CDR3 DNA sequence: TGTGCCAGTAGTAGGACAGGGGGCGGAACTGAAGCTTTCTTT. Full variable domain (outside the CDR3, taken from reference TRBV19 and TRBJ1-1): DGGITQSPKYLFRKEGQNVTLSCEQNLNHDAMYWYRQDPGQGLRLIYYSQIVNDFQKGDIAEGYSVSREKKESFPLTVTSAQKNPTAFYLCASSRTGGGTEAFFGQGTRLTVV.

This sequence joins TRBV5-4 and TRBJ1-2, with 11 bases that match TRBD1. Germline V CDR1 and CDR2: SGHNT, YYREEE (reference sequence). V shed 7 bases, J shed 5 bases, and the junction held 7 bases outside the gene matches. This CDR3 spans 14 amino acids. The CDR3 reads CASFGQGAQYGYTF. The CDR3 DNA sequence: TGTGCCAGCTTCGGACAGGGGGCGCAGTATGGCTACACCTTC.

V usage is TRBV9 and J usage is TRBJ1-5; 8 nucleotides align to TRBD1. V trimming: 0 bases; J trimming: 1 base; junction bases outside the gene matches: 12. CDR3 length: 19 amino acids. Germline V gene data show CDR1 as SGDLS and CDR2 as YYNGEE. The CDR3 loop reads CASSVEPLTGVRSNQPQHF. The CDR3 coding sequence is TGTGCCAGCAGCGTAGAACCGTTGACAGGGGTACGGAGCAATCAGCCCCAGCATTTT.

The chain joins TRBV9 to TRBJ2-1; 9 bases line up with TRBD2. The CDR3 has 16 residues. J was trimmed by 6 bases and V by 0 bases; bases with no gene match: 7. CDR1 and CDR2 from the germline V gene are SGDLS and YYNGEE. The CDR3 reads CASSVGGGRAGNEQFF. The CDR3, as DNA: TGTGCCAGCAGCGTAGGCGGCGGGAGGGCGGGCAATGAGCAGTTCTTC.

This clone was seen only a few times. The CDR3 spells CASSEGVSYEQYF. The DNA for the CDR3 is TGTGCCAGCAGTGAAGGAGTCAGCTACGAGCAGTACTTC. The gene calls are TRBV25-1 and TRBJ2-7; D not certain. V shed 2 bases and J shed 3 bases, with 8 bases lying between them. The CDR3 has 13 amino acids. The germline V gene has CDR1 MGHDK and CDR2 SYGVNS.

V usage is TRBV28 and J usage is TRBJ2-1; 8 nucleotides match TRBD2. The germline gives CDR1 MDHEN, CDR2 SYDVKM. The CDR3 loop spans 14 amino acids. J lost 11 bases, V lost 6 bases, and 12 bases had no gene match. DNA of the CDR3: TGTGCCAGCAGGACCTCAGCGGGAGCGGGTAAGCAGTTCTTC. Translation: CASRTSAGAGKQFF.

The J gene is TRBJ1-2, the V gene TRBV6-1; D might be TRBD1 (5 bases). CDR1 and CDR2 from the germline V gene are MNHNS and SASEGT. V was cut by 0 bases and J by 8 bases, with 13 bases left in between. There are 14 residues in the CDR3. CDR3 in DNA: TGTGCCAGCAGTGAAGCGCTTCAGGGAAAAGGCTACACCTTC. Its protein is CASSEALQGKGYTF.

The chain recombines TRBV2 with TRBJ2-3; 11 nucleotides match TRBD1. Germline lookup yields CDR1 SNHLY and CDR2 FYNNEI. The CDR3 has 16 amino acids. The V gene end was trimmed by 8 bases and the J gene end by 7 bases; junction bases not matched to a gene: 14. CDR3 sequence: CASLSGTGGFGNTQYF. Written as DNA, the CDR3 is TGTGCCAGCCTATCCGGGACAGGGGGGTTCGGGAATACGCAGTATTTT.

The gene calls are TRBV13 and TRBJ1-1, with D uncertain. Germline V gene sequence: CDR1 PRHDT, CDR2 FYEKMQ (reference sequence). The CDR3 is 14 amino acids. The germline V and J ends were trimmed by 0 bases and 4 bases, with 9 bases remaining between them. The CDR3 protein is CASSLGWQFTEAFF. CDR3 coding DNA: TGTGCCAGCAGCTTAGGTTGGCAGTTCACTGAAGCTTTCTTT.

V gene TRBV6-5 combines with J gene TRBJ2-6; D unresolved. The V gene's germline CDR1 is MNHEY and CDR2 SVGAGI. The CDR3 totals 15 residues. The V and J ends lost 6 bases and 1 base respectively, with 10 bases between them. The CDR3: CASSSTDSGANVLTF. Written as DNA, the CDR3 is TGTGCCAGCAGCTCCACAGATTCTGGGGCCAACGTCCTGACTTTC.

This clone was counted between two and nine times. The rearrangement uses TRBV28 and TRBJ1-1; the D gene is possibly TRBD1 (6 bases). The CDR3 totals 14 residues. Looked up from germline, CDR1 is MDHEN and CDR2 is SYDVKM. Trimming removed 10 bases at V and 0 bases at J, with 15 bases between. The CDR3 loop is CAIGGGTVNTEAFF. CDR3 DNA: TGTGCCATCGGGGGGGGCACAGTGAACACTGAAGCTTTCTTT.

This clone was seen only once. V and J are TRBV30 and TRBJ1-2; 7 bases agree with TRBD1. Germline CDR1 is GTSNPN and CDR2 is SVGIG (reference sequence). After removal of 4 bases from V and 8 bases from J, the junction contained 13 bases not matched to a gene. This CDR3 comprises 14 residues. The CDR3 loop reads CAWTKVTGRYGYTF. CDR3 sequence (DNA): TGTGCCTGGACGAAGGTGACAGGGCGTTACGGCTACACCTTC.